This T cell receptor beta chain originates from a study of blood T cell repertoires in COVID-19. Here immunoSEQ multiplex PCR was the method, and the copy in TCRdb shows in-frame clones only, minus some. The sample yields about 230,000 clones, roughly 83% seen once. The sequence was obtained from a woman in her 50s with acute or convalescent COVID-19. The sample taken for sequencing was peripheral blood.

In nucleotides, the CDR3 is TGTGCCAGCAGCTTAGCACGGGGGAACACTGAAGCTTTCTTT. Its translation is CASSLARGNTEAFF. The gene calls are TRBV11-2 and TRBJ1-1; D gene uncertain. The ends were cut back, 1 base at V and 1 base at J, with 7 bases in the middle. The germline V gene has CDR1 SGHAT and CDR2 FQNNGV. The length of the CDR3 is 14 residues.